The rows below give T cell receptor beta chains drawn from one sample of a study of cytomegalovirus exposure and HLA in healthy donors. Sequencing used immunoSEQ multiplex PCR; TCRdb keeps in-frame clones, though not all of them. Of about 98,000 clones listed, about 81% were seen once; the top ten hold about 1.5%. The sequencing input was PBMCs. These TCRs come from a man between 35 and 55 years old in good health and CMV-seronegative. CDR3s include the opening cysteine and the closing phenylalanine or tryptophan. A D gene is named only where the DNA matches it firmly. Rows give clone size only sometimes, using once, few, many, or a class for an expanded clone.

D gene	CDR3 length	J gene	V gene	clone size	CDR3 DNA	CDR3 protein
.	15	TRBJ1-1	TRBV4-2	.	TGTGCCAGCAGCCAAGATTTAGGGGGTTGGACTGAAGCTTTCTTT	CASSQDLGGWTEAFF
.	15	TRBJ2-5	TRBV5-6	.	TGTACCAGCAGCGCCCCTTTGCGGAAAAAAGAGACCCAGTACTTC	CTSSAPLRKKETQYF
TRBD2	15	TRBJ2-7	TRBV11-3	.	TGTGCCAGCAGCTTAGGTTCCAGCGGGGGCTACGAGCAGTACTTC	CASSLGSSGGYEQYF
.	14	TRBJ1-2	TRBV19	.	TGTGCCAGTAGTATTGGTGGGAGGATCTATGGCTACACCTTC	CASSIGGRIYGYTF
TRBD2	16	TRBJ2-3	TRBV7-2	once	TGTGCCAGCAGCTTAGGTAGGCTAGCGGGCACAGATACGCAGTATTTT	CASSLGRLAGTDTQYF
TRBD2	17	TRBJ2-5	TRBV6-9	few	TGTGCCAGCAGTTACCTTGCTAGCGGGGGGCCCGAAGAGACCCAGTACTTC	CASSYLASGGPEETQYF
TRBD1	15	TRBJ2-5	TRBV19	.	TGTGCCAGTAGTATTTCGGCAGGGGGTGGTGAGACCCAGTACTTC	CASSISAGGGETQYF
TRBD1	15	TRBJ2-1	TRBV6-1	.	TGTGCCAGCAGTGGTCGGGACAGGGGGGGCAATGAGCAGTTCTTC	CASSGRDRGGNEQFF
.	15	TRBJ1-4	TRBV2	.	TGTGCCAGTGCGCGGGGCCCGACAACTAATGAAAAACTGTTTTTT	CASARGPTTNEKLFF
.	16	TRBJ2-3	TRBV7-2	few	TGTGCCAGCAGCTTAGCCGGGGGGCGTAGCACAGATACGCAGTATTTT	CASSLAGGRSTDTQYF
TRBD1	15	TRBJ2-7	TRBV11-2	.	TGTGCCAGCAGCTTAGTCTGGGACAGTTCCTACGAGCAGTACTTC	CASSLVWDSSYEQYF
.	13	TRBJ2-2	TRBV25-1	.	TGTGCCAGCAGTGCACAGAGCACCGGGGAGCTGTTTTTT	CASSAQSTGELFF
TRBD1	13	TRBJ1-5	TRBV30	.	TGTGCCTGCCAGGGGACAGGCAATCAGCCCCAGCATTTT	CACQGTGNQPQHF
TRBD1	13	TRBJ2-1	TRBV18	.	TGTGCCAGCTCACCGAGACAGGGCAATGAGCAGTTCTTC	CASSPRQGNEQFF
.	14	TRBJ2-5	TRBV7-8	.	TGTGCCAGCAGCTCGGGGGACGGCCAAGAGACCCAGTACTTC	CASSSGDGQETQYF
.	13	TRBJ2-7	TRBV6-5	.	TGTGCCAGTGCAGAGGCACCCTCCTACGAGCAGTACTTC	CASAEAPSYEQYF
.	15	TRBJ2-5	TRBV30	.	TGTGCCACACGGACTGGACGATGGGTCGGAGAGACCCAGTACTTC	CATRTGRWVGETQYF